The 14 T cell receptor beta chains presented below share a single source sample, sequenced in a study of T cells after yellow fever vaccination. TCRdb re-called the 5' RACE reads with MiXCR, one entry per CDR3 protein. The sample records under 700,000 distinct CDR3 sequences, 17% being singletons. The sample in question was PBMCs, obtained roughly 5 days after the first yellow fever vaccination. These receptors originate from a man aged 18 to 35 who received the YFV17D yellow fever vaccine.

The chain recombines TRBV7-2 with TRBJ2-5, with unresolved D. Germline CDR1 SGHTA, CDR2 FQGNSA. Trimming cost V 3 bases and J 5 bases, with 7 bases left between them. The CDR3 is made up of 12 amino acids. CDR3 DNA sequence: TGTGCCAGCAGCTTGACAATGGAGACCCAGTACTTC. Translated, it gives CASSLTMETQYF.

V and J are TRBV4-2 and TRBJ2-1; unclear D gene. The CDR3 runs 14 residues. Germline V gives CDR1 LGHNA, CDR2 YNFKEQ. V gave up 8 bases and J gave up 6 bases, with 17 bases separating them. Here the CDR3 DNA reads TGTGCCAGCGGCCCCGGGCTCCTCTGCAATGAGCAGTTCTTC. Translation: CASGPGLLCNEQFF.

This clonotype was picked up a small number of times. The chain has TRBV19 and TRBJ2-1, with 9 bases that match TRBD1. CDR3 length: 15 residues. With 3 bases clipped from V and 4 bases from J, the junction kept 4 bases outside the gene matches. Germline values: CDR1 LNHDA, CDR2 SQIVND (reference sequence). In nucleotides, the CDR3 is TGTGCCAGTAGTATCAAGGGACAGGGTTACAATGAGCAGTTCTTC. It codes for CASSIKGQGYNEQFF.

The sample holds a few counts of this clonotype. The genes are TRBV6-1 and TRBJ2-1; TRBD2 agrees at 10 bases. Losses at the gene ends were 7 bases for V and 9 bases for J; bases not matched to a gene: 15. The CDR3 loop spans 16 amino acids. In germline, CDR1 is MNHNS, CDR2 SASEGT. DNA for the CDR3: TGTGCCAGCACTCCCACTTTAGCGGGGGGCCGGGGTGAGCAGTTCTTC. This encodes CASTPTLAGGRGEQFF.

The CDR3 here is CASSQSRFNEKLFF. The DNA of the CDR3 is TGTGCCAGCAGCCAATCCAGGTTTAATGAAAAACTGTTTTTT. The V gene is TRBV3-1, the J gene TRBJ1-4; no clear D gene. Germline V gene lookup returns CDR1 LGHDT and CDR2 YNNKEL (reference sequence). V was trimmed by 2 bases and J by 4 bases, leaving 8 bases between them. The length of the CDR3 is 14 residues.

V usage is TRBV12-3 or TRBV12-4 and J usage is TRBJ2-5; D not resolved. CDR3 length: 14 residues. Trimming removed 3 bases from V and 2 bases from J, with 10 bases in between. Here the CDR3 DNA reads TGTGCCAGCAGTTTTACCATACTACAAGAGACCCAGTACTTC. This codes for CASSFTILQETQYF.

This clonotype was counted only a few times. The chain employs TRBV7-9 and TRBJ1-2; TRBD1 agrees at 7 bases. The CDR3 length is 14 residues. The V and J ends lost 3 bases and 3 bases, in that order; junction bases with no gene match: 4. Germline values: CDR1 SEHNR, CDR2 FQNEAQ (reference sequence). The chain's CDR3 is CASSFSDRDYGYTF. CDR3 nucleotides: TGTGCCAGCAGCTTCTCTGACAGGGACTATGGCTACACCTTC.

This clonotype was observed a few times. V usage is TRBV2 and J usage is TRBJ2-1; maybe TRBD2 (5 bases). Germline V gene lookup returns CDR1 SNHLY and CDR2 FYNNEI. V lost 2 bases and J 1 base, leaving 12 bases between the germline ends. The CDR3 is made up of 16 amino acids. The CDR3 region is CASSERAGGSYNEQFF. The DNA of the CDR3 is TGTGCCAGCAGTGAAAGGGCCGGCGGGTCCTACAATGAGCAGTTCTTC.

This clonotype showed up just a few times. The genes are TRBV18 and TRBJ2-1; 12 bases agree with TRBD2. Trimming at V came to 0 bases and at J to 2 bases, leaving 2 bases not matched to a gene. From germline, CDR1 is KGHSH and CDR2 LQKENI. The CDR3 contains 17 residues. The CDR3 DNA is TGTGCCAGCTCACCACCCCTAGCGGGGGGGGCCTACAATGAGCAGTTCTTC. It translates to CASSPPLAGGAYNEQFF.

The chain links TRBV6-5 to TRBJ2-2; 7 bases align to TRBD1. This CDR3 spans 13 amino acids. CDR1 is MNHEY, CDR2 SVGAGI, per germline. The trim removed 4 bases at V and 9 bases at J, leaving 5 bases unmatched. CDR3 residues: CASSSVGGRELFF. Here the CDR3 DNA reads TGTGCCAGCAGTTCGGTAGGGGGCCGGGAGCTGTTTTTT.

The CDR3 protein is CSVDNSGANVLTF. The CDR3 bases are TGCAGCGTGGATAACTCTGGGGCCAACGTCCTGACTTTC. The rearrangement uses TRBV29-1 and TRBJ2-6, with D unclear. V was cut by 6 bases and J by 0 bases, with 6 bases left in between. The CDR3 is made up of 13 amino acids. Germline assignment: CDR1 SQVTM and CDR2 ANQGSEA.

The V call is TRBV6-2 or TRBV6-3, the J call TRBJ2-7, with 10 bases lining up with TRBD2. The germline V gene has CDR1 MNHEY and CDR2 SVGEGT. V was clipped by 6 bases and J by 2 bases; unmatched bases: 19. CDR3 size: 19 residues. The CDR3 region is CASSHTPSRLAGETYEQYF. In DNA form, the CDR3 reads TGTGCCAGCAGCCATACCCCTTCGAGGCTAGCGGGGGAAACCTACGAGCAGTACTTC.

V gene TRBV27 combines with J gene TRBJ1-5, with 11 bases identical to TRBD1. The CDR3 is 16 residues long. Germline CDR1 MNHEY, CDR2 SMNVEV (reference sequence). With V trimmed by 6 bases and J by 3 bases, 7 bases remained unmatched. CDR3 DNA: TGTGCCAGCAGGTCGGGACAGGGGGGGATCAATCAGCCCCAGCATTTT. Its protein is CASRSGQGGINQPQHF.

This clonotype was detected a few times. CDR3 in DNA: TGTGCCAGCAGCCCCGAGGTACCTTCCGGCACAGATACGCAGTATTTT. Its protein product is CASSPEVPSGTDTQYF. The V gene is TRBV7-9, the J gene TRBJ2-3; D is uncertain. V lost 5 bases and J lost 1, with 16 bases in between. CDR3 length: 16 amino acids. Germline lookup yields CDR1 SEHNR and CDR2 FQNEAQ (reference sequence).